This T cell receptor (beta chain) was documented in a study of T cell changes during pregnancy in multiple sclerosis. Looked up from germline, CDR1 is MNHEY and CDR2 is SVGAGI. V lost 2 bases, J lost 5 bases, and 3 bases stayed unmatched. This CDR3 comprises 14 residues. Sequencing used immunoSEQ multiplex PCR; TCRdb keeps in-frame clones, though not all of them. The profile shows 85,000 to 100,000 clones, 85% to 95% of them singletons. This clone was seen just once. The source material was peripheral blood, sampled in the first trimester of pregnancy. The TCR originated in a female donor with multiple sclerosis, enrolled in a pregnancy study. J is TRBJ2-3 and V is TRBV6-5; 8 bases match TRBD2. CDR3 in DNA: TGTGCCAGCAGTTACCGGCTAGCGGGAGATACGCAGTATTTT. It codes for CASSYRLAGDTQYF.